The rows below give T cell receptor beta chains drawn from one sample of a study of T cells in Graves' hyperthyroidism and ophthalmopathy. From the multiplex PCR reads, TCRdb called clonotypes with MiXCR, one entry per CDR3 protein. The table has 750,000 to 900,000 distinct CDR3 sequences, 38% seen once; the top ten hold 7% to 10%. Sequenced: blood. The receptors here all came from a young man with Graves' hyperthyroidism. CDR3s include the opening cysteine and the closing phenylalanine or tryptophan. Each record gives: V gene, J gene, D gene, clone size, CDR3 DNA, CDR3 protein. The D gene is left open where the match is weak. Some rows have no size entry. The others give once, few or many, or a class for an expanded clone.

v_call: TRBV20-1
j_call: TRBJ1-4
d_call: TRBD1
clone_size: few
cdr3_nt: TGCAGTGCCCTCCACCGGGACAGGGAAGAAAAACTGTTTTTT
cdr3_aa: CSALHRDREEKLFF

v_call: TRBV4-1
j_call: TRBJ1-5
d_call: .
clone_size: .
cdr3_nt: TGCGCCAGCAGCCAAGGGAACAGGCGAGATCAGCCCCAGCATTTT
cdr3_aa: CASSQGNRRDQPQHF

v_call: TRBV2
j_call: TRBJ2-5
d_call: TRBD2
clone_size: few
cdr3_nt: TGTGCCAGCAGTGAAGCTAGCGGGGCGGGGGCCCAGTACTTC
cdr3_aa: CASSEASGAGAQYF

v_call: TRBV10-3
j_call: TRBJ2-2
d_call: TRBD2
clone_size: few
cdr3_nt: TGTGCCATCAGTGAGTCGATTGCTAGCGGGGCCGGGGAGCTGTTTTTT
cdr3_aa: CAISESIASGAGELFF

v_call: TRBV20-1
j_call: TRBJ2-7
d_call: .
clone_size: few
cdr3_nt: TGCAGTGCTAGGCGTAGGGCCTTCTACGAGCAGTACTTC
cdr3_aa: CSARRRAFYEQYF

v_call: TRBV10-3
j_call: TRBJ1-5
d_call: TRBD1
clone_size: .
cdr3_nt: TGTGCCATCAGTTCCGGACAGGGATATCAGCCCCAGCATTTT
cdr3_aa: CAISSGQGYQPQHF

v_call: TRBV6-5
j_call: TRBJ2-5
d_call: .
clone_size: .
cdr3_nt: TGTGCCAGCAGTTACTCGAGTAGGCAAGAGACCCAGTACTTC
cdr3_aa: CASSYSSRQETQYF

v_call: TRBV7-9
j_call: TRBJ2-2
d_call: .
clone_size: .
cdr3_nt: TGTGCCAGCGAACCTAGGACCGGGGAGCTGTTTTTT
cdr3_aa: CASEPRTGELFF

v_call: TRBV7-9
j_call: TRBJ2-7
d_call: .
clone_size: many
cdr3_nt: TGTGCCAGCACCTTGTCAGGGGACGAGCAGTACTTC
cdr3_aa: CASTLSGDEQYF

v_call: TRBV4-2
j_call: TRBJ2-5
d_call: .
clone_size: .
cdr3_nt: TGTGCCAGCAGCCAAGATCAGCAGGAGACCCAGTACTTC
cdr3_aa: CASSQDQQETQYF

v_call: TRBV5-1
j_call: TRBJ2-7
d_call: .
clone_size: few
cdr3_nt: TGCGCCAGCTGTTTCGACAGCCTTTCCTACGAGCAGTACTTC
cdr3_aa: CASCFDSLSYEQYF

v_call: TRBV20-1
j_call: TRBJ1-4
d_call: .
clone_size: many
cdr3_nt: TGCAGTGCTAAGGGACACCTTAATGAAAAACTGTTTTTT
cdr3_aa: CSAKGHLNEKLFF

v_call: TRBV7-9
j_call: TRBJ1-6
d_call: .
clone_size: .
cdr3_nt: TGTGCCAGCAGCTTAGATTTAGACAGCCTCCACTTT
cdr3_aa: CASSLDLDSLHF

v_call: TRBV2
j_call: TRBJ1-6
d_call: .
clone_size: many
cdr3_nt: TGTGCCAGCAGGGGCAGTTATTCACCCCTCCACTTT
cdr3_aa: CASRGSYSPLHF

v_call: TRBV2
j_call: TRBJ1-6
d_call: .
clone_size: many
cdr3_nt: TGTGCCAGCAGTGGTTTCTCGCTACGTGATTCACCCCTCCACTTT
cdr3_aa: CASSGFSLRDSPLHF

v_call: TRBV10-3
j_call: TRBJ1-2
d_call: .
clone_size: many
cdr3_nt: TGTGCCATCAGTGATTGGAACTATGGCTACACCTTC
cdr3_aa: CAISDWNYGYTF

v_call: TRBV20-1
j_call: TRBJ2-7
d_call: .
clone_size: many
cdr3_nt: TGCAGTGCTAGAGGCCTTATAGAGCAGTACTTC
cdr3_aa: CSARGLIEQYF

v_call: TRBV29-1
j_call: TRBJ2-7
d_call: .
clone_size: many
cdr3_nt: TGCAGCGGAACGGAGAGCTACTACGAGCAGTACTTC
cdr3_aa: CSGTESYYEQYF

v_call: TRBV29-1
j_call: TRBJ1-1
d_call: .
clone_size: many
cdr3_nt: TGCAGCGTTGATGCAGAGTCGAACACTGAAGCTTTCTTT
cdr3_aa: CSVDAESNTEAFF

v_call: TRBV5-4
j_call: TRBJ1-4
d_call: TRBD1
clone_size: .
cdr3_nt: TGTGCCAGCAGCGGGCCGGGACAGGAAAAACTGTTTTTT
cdr3_aa: CASSGPGQEKLFF

v_call: TRBV9
j_call: TRBJ1-1
d_call: .
clone_size: few
cdr3_nt: TGTGCCAGCAGCGTATATAAGGGTTCAAACACTGAAGCTTTCTTT
cdr3_aa: CASSVYKGSNTEAFF

v_call: TRBV20-1
j_call: TRBJ1-2
d_call: .
clone_size: .
cdr3_nt: TGCAGTGCTAGAGACAGGGCGAGCGGCTACACCTTC
cdr3_aa: CSARDRASGYTF

v_call: TRBV20-1
j_call: TRBJ1-4
d_call: TRBD1
clone_size: few
cdr3_nt: TGCAGTGCGGCGGGGACAGAAGCAACTAATGAAAAACTGTTTTTT
cdr3_aa: CSAAGTEATNEKLFF

v_call: TRBV7-9
j_call: TRBJ2-5
d_call: .
clone_size: few
cdr3_nt: TGTGCCAGCAGATCTTCCCTCTCACCAGGGGAGACCCAGTACTTC
cdr3_aa: CASRSSLSPGETQYF

v_call: TRBV7-3
j_call: TRBJ1-6
d_call: .
clone_size: .
cdr3_nt: TGTGCCAGCAGCTTATCCCCAGGGGAATCACCCCTCCACTTT
cdr3_aa: CASSLSPGESPLHF

v_call: TRBV7-4
j_call: TRBJ1-5
d_call: .
clone_size: .
cdr3_nt: TGTGCCAGCAGCGTTGCAAACCGGGTCTCAGATCAGCCCCAGCATTTT
cdr3_aa: CASSVANRVSDQPQHF

v_call: TRBV25-1
j_call: TRBJ1-2
d_call: .
clone_size: .
cdr3_nt: TGTGCCAGCAGTGAAGATGGCCCGGGGAAGGCCTATGGCTACACCTTC
cdr3_aa: CASSEDGPGKAYGYTF

v_call: TRBV7-9
j_call: TRBJ1-4
d_call: .
clone_size: many
cdr3_nt: TGTGCCAGCAGCTTAGTTGGGCAGGGGATCGAAAAACTGTTTTTT
cdr3_aa: CASSLVGQGIEKLFF

v_call: TRBV2
j_call: TRBJ2-7
d_call: TRBD2
clone_size: many
cdr3_nt: TGTGCCAGCAGGCTCGCTGCGGGGGTGTACGAGCAGTACTTC
cdr3_aa: CASRLAAGVYEQYF

v_call: TRBV12-3/TRBV12-4
j_call: TRBJ1-4
d_call: .
clone_size: few
cdr3_nt: TGTGCCAGCACAAGGGATACCCCTAATGAAAAACTGTTTTTT
cdr3_aa: CASTRDTPNEKLFF